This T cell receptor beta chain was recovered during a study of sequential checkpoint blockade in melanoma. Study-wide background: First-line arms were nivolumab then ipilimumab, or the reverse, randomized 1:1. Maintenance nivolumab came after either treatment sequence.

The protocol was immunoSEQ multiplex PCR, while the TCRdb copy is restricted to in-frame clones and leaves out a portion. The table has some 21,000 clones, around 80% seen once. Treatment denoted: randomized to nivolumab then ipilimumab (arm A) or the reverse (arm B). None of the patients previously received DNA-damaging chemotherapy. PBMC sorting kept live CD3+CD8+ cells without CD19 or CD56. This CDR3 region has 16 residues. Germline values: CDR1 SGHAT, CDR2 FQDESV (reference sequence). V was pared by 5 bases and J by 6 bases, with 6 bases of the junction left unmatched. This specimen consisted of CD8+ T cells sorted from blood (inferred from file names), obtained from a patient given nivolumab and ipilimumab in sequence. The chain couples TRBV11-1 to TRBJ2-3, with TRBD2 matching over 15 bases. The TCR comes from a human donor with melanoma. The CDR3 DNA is TGTGCCAGCAGCATCGGGACTAGCGGGAGGCTGGATACGCAGTATTTT. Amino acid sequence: CASSIGTSGRLDTQYF.